The clone carrying this TCR beta chain has only a few counts. The antigen is undetermined. Memory CD4+ T cells were sorted as CD4+CD45RO+CD25- cells. Semi-nested PCR with Nested Universal Primer A followed constant-region reverse priming of full-length variable regions. TCRdb reprocessed the 5' RACE reads with MiXCR, giving one entry per CDR3 protein. The repertoire has roughly 64,000 distinct CDR3 sequences, 22% of them found once; the top ten carry 2.5% to 3%. General study results and limits: Greatest tumor Treg TCR overlap was with tumor naive CD4+ cells.

This clonotype originated in a female donor with breast cancer. Specimen: memory CD4+ T cells sorted from a lymph node. Subset reported: memory CD4+ T cells, CD4+CD45RO+CD25-.

The chain's CDR3 is CATTQLGNPYGYTF. The CDR3 region has the DNA TGTGCCACCACCCAATTGGGGAATCCCTATGGCTACACCTTC. The chain carries TRBV6-5 and TRBJ1-2, with unresolved D. Deletions cut 10 bases from V and 4 bases from J, with 19 bases between. There are 14 residues in the CDR3. CDR1 is MNHEY and CDR2 is SVGAGI in the germline V gene.